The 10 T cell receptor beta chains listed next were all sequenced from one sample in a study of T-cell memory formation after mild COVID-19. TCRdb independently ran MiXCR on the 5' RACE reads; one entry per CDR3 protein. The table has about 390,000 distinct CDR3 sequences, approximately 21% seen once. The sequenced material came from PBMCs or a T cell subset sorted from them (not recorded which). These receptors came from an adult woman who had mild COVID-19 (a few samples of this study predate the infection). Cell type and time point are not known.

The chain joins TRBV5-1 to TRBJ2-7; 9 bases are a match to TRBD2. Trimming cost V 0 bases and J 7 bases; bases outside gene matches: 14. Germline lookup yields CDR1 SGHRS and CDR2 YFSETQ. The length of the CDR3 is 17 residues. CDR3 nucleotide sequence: TGCGCCAGCAGCTTGGGCCCGGGACTAGCAGCCTTTAAGGAGCAGTACTTC. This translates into CASSLGPGLAAFKEQYF.

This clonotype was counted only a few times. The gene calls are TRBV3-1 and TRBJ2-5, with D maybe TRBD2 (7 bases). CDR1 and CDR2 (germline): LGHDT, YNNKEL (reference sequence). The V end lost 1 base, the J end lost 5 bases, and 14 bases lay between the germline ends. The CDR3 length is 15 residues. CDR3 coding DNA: TGTGCCAGCAGCCAAGGAGGGGGGGCTGCGGAGACCCAGTACTTC. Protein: CASSQGGGAAETQYF.

The CDR3 loop is CASNQRAGDYYGYTF. The CDR3 DNA reads TGTGCCAGCAACCAACGGGCAGGAGATTACTATGGCTACACCTTC. The J gene is TRBJ1-2, the V gene TRBV6-2 or TRBV6-3; no reliable D call. The CDR3 consists of 15 residues. Germline CDR1 and CDR2: MNHEY and SVGEGT. Between the trimmed V and J ends, which lost 7 bases and 3 bases, there was a span of 18 bases.

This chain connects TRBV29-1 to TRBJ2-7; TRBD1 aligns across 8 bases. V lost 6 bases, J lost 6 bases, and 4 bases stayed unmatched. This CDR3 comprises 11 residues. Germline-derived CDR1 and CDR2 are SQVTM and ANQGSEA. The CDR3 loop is CSVGQGLEQYF. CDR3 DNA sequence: TGCAGCGTCGGACAGGGCCTCGAGCAGTACTTC.

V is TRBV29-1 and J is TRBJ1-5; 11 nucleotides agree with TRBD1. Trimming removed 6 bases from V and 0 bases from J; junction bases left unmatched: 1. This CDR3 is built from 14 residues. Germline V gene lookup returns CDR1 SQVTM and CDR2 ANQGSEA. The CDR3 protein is CSVGTGGSNQPQHF. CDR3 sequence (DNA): TGCAGCGTAGGGACAGGGGGTAGCAATCAGCCCCAGCATTTT.

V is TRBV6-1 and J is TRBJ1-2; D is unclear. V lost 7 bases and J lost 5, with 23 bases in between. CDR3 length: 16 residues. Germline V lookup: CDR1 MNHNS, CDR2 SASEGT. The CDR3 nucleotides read TGTGCCAGCACTGGACGAACCGGGTCCCTATCATATGGCTACACCTTC. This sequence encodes CASTGRTGSLSYGYTF.

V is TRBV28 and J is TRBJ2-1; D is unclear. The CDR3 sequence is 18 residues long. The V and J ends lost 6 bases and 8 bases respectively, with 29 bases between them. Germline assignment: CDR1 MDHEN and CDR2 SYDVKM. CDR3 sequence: CASSTSTTSGLRGDEQFF. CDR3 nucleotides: TGTGCCAGCAGCACATCAACAACCTCGGGCCTCCGAGGCGATGAGCAGTTCTTC.

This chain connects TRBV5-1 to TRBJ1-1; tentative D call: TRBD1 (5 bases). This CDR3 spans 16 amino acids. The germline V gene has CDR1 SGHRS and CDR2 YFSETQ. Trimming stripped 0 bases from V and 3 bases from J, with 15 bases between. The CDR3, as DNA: TGCGCCAGCAGCTTGGGGTACGGGGGGGAGGACACTGAAGCTTTCTTT. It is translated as CASSLGYGGEDTEAFF.

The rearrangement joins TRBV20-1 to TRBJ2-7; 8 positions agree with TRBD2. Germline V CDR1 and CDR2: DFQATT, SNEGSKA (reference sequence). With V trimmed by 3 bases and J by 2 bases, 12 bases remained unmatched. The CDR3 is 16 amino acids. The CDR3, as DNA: TGCAGTGCTAGGACCCCCGAGCGGGGGCCAACCTACGAGCAGTACTTC. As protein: CSARTPERGPTYEQYF.

The CDR3 DNA follows: TGTGCCAGCAGACTTAGCGGGAGGGAAAACAATGAGCAGTTCTTC. It translates to CASRLSGRENNEQFF. This chain joins TRBV12-3 or TRBV12-4 and TRBJ2-1; 11 positions agree with TRBD2. The CDR3 loop spans 15 amino acids. With V trimmed by 6 bases and J by 5 bases, 6 bases remained unmatched.